One sample yielded the 20 T cell receptor beta chains listed below, sequenced in a study of blood T cell repertoires in COVID-19. TCRdb's copy holds only in-frame clones and misses some; the assay was immunoSEQ multiplex PCR. The sample consists of approximately 200,000 clones, around nine tenths of them appearing once. The sample comprised peripheral blood. These receptors were obtained from a man aged 25-40 years with acute or convalescent COVID-19.

This clone was observed a few times. V usage is TRBV5-4 and J usage is TRBJ1-2, with 8 bases aligning to TRBD1. The CDR3 consists of 14 residues. V lost 4 bases and J lost 5; bases outside the gene matches: 7. Germline CDR1 and CDR2: SGHNT and YYREEE (reference sequence). The CDR3 loop is CASSLKQGDYGYTF. Here the CDR3 DNA reads TGTGCCAGCAGCCTAAAACAGGGGGATTATGGCTACACCTTC.

The genes are TRBV2 and TRBJ1-3, with TRBD1 as a possible D gene (6 bases). Between the trimmed V and J ends, which lost 6 bases and 0 bases, there was a span of 12 bases. The germline V gene encodes CDR1 SNHLY and CDR2 FYNNEI. This CDR3 has 15 amino acids. Written as DNA, the CDR3 is TGTGCCAGCAGCGGGACACGGGGCTCTGGAAACACCATATATTTT. The encoded protein is CASSGTRGSGNTIYF.

V is TRBV25-1 and J is TRBJ1-1; 8 nucleotides align to TRBD1. Trimming took 3 bases from V and 4 from J; bases not matched to a gene: 7. The CDR3 loop spans 15 amino acids. Germline-derived CDR1 and CDR2 are MGHDK and SYGVNS. The CDR3: CASSDATGGATEAFF. For the CDR3, the DNA is TGTGCCAGCAGTGATGCCACAGGGGGGGCCACTGAAGCTTTCTTT.

The gene calls are TRBV4-1 and TRBJ2-7; possibly TRBD1 for D (5 bases). Trimming shortened V by 3 bases and J by 3 bases, and 15 bases separated the two germline ends. The CDR3 spans 15 residues. CDR1 MGHRA and CDR2 YSYEKL come from the germline V gene. CDR3: CASSQTNLGVYEQYF. As DNA, the CDR3 is TGCGCCAGCAGCCAGACAAACCTAGGGGTCTACGAGCAGTACTTC.

This sequence joins TRBV7-9 and TRBJ1-1; no reliable D call. Trimming pared 5 bases from V and 7 bases from J, leaving 11 bases between. This CDR3 region has 12 residues. Germline CDR1 is SEHNR and CDR2 is FQNEAQ (reference sequence). The CDR3 here is CASSLGPYEAFF. CDR3 in DNA: TGTGCCAGCAGCCTGGGCCCTTATGAAGCTTTCTTT.

The J gene is TRBJ2-3, the V gene TRBV14; D is possibly TRBD1 (6 bases). The germline V and J ends were trimmed by 0 bases and 13 bases, with 14 bases remaining between them. This CDR3 is 13 amino acids long. The germline CDR1 and CDR2 sequences are SGHDN and FVKESK. The CDR3 DNA reads TGTGCCAGCAGCCAAGATAGGGGGACCAGCAAGTATTTT. Translated: CASSQDRGTSKYF. The full variable domain, rest sourced from reference TRBV14 and TRBJ2-3, is EAGVTQFPSHSVIEKGQTVTLRCDPISGHDNLYWYRRVMGKEIKFLLHFVKESKQDESGMPNNRFLAERTGGTYSTLKVQPAELEDSGVYFCASSQDRGTSKYFGPGTRLTVL.

The chain joins TRBV5-4 to TRBJ2-2, with 10 bases aligning to TRBD2. This CDR3 comprises 17 residues. Germline-derived CDR1 and CDR2 are SGHNT and YYREEE (reference sequence). The junction had 10 bases not matched to a gene; V was cut back by 5 bases and J by 3 bases. The CDR3 nucleotides read TGTGCCAGCAGTCGGCCGTCTAGCGGGAGCTACACCGGGGAGCTGTTTTTT. As protein: CASSRPSSGSYTGELFF.

The chain joins TRBV28 to TRBJ2-6; weak D call: TRBD1 (5 bases). V was cut by 6 bases and J by 2 bases, with 11 bases left in between. Germline-derived CDR1 and CDR2 are MDHEN and SYDVKM. The CDR3 spans 15 residues. The CDR3, as DNA: TGTGCCAGCAGCCCGACAGCAACTGGGGCCAACGTCCTGACTTTC. Residues: CASSPTATGANVLTF.

This clone appeared a single time. This chain links TRBV5-6 with TRBJ1-6; D is possibly TRBD1 (6 bases). CDR3 size: 15 residues. The germline V and J ends were trimmed by 0 bases and 7 bases, with 11 bases remaining between them. Germline V lookup: CDR1 SGHDT, CDR2 YYEEEE. The CDR3: CASSLGTDRNSPLHF. The DNA of the CDR3 is TGTGCCAGCAGCTTGGGGACAGACAGAAATTCACCCCTCCACTTT.

This rearrangement joins TRBV6-5 to TRBJ1-6; a possible D gene is TRBD1 (5 bases). V was pared by 4 bases and J by 12 bases, with 19 bases between. This CDR3 contains 15 residues. Germline lookup yields CDR1 MNHEY and CDR2 SVGAGI. CDR3 DNA sequence: TGTGCCAGCAGTTGGGGCGGTGCGGACCTCCGACCCCTCCACTTT. Its protein is CASSWGGADLRPLHF.

Only a few counts were recorded for this clone. This chain's CDR3 is CASSRDSLSNQPQHF. For the CDR3, the DNA is TGTGCCAGCAGCCGGGACAGCCTAAGCAATCAGCCCCAGCATTTT. V gene TRBV6-5 combines with J gene TRBJ1-5, with TRBD1 identical over 7 bases. CDR1 MNHEY and CDR2 SVGAGI come from the germline V gene. The CDR3 runs to 15 residues. V was pared by 6 bases and J by 1 base, with 6 bases of the junction left unmatched.

This chain joins TRBV14 and TRBJ2-1; possibly TRBD1 for D (6 bases). Germline-derived CDR1 and CDR2 are SGHDN and FVKESK. This CDR3 contains 16 residues. Trimming pared 0 bases from V and 4 bases from J, leaving 13 bases between. The CDR3, as DNA: TGTGCCAGCAGCCAAGAGGAGTGGGGGCTTTACAATGAGCAGTTCTTC. As protein: CASSQEEWGLYNEQFF.

Here the CDR3 DNA reads TGTGCCAGCAGCCAATCCCTAGGGGCTGCTATCGGGGAGCTGTTTTTT. It translates to CASSQSLGAAIGELFF. The V call is TRBV5-5, the J call TRBJ2-2, with a tentative D call TRBD1 (5 bases). CDR3 length equals 16 residues. CDR1 and CDR2 (germline): SGHKS, YYEKEE (reference sequence). V lost 4 bases and J 7 bases, leaving 20 bases between the germline ends.

This chain links TRBV2 with TRBJ2-4; tentatively, D is TRBD1 (5 bases). Germline values: CDR1 SNHLY, CDR2 FYNNEI. CDR3 length: 16 amino acids. The germline V and J ends were trimmed by 6 bases and 0 bases, with 15 bases remaining between them. The CDR3 nucleotides are TGTGCCAGCAGACCTAGGGAAGGGGTAGCCAAAAACATTCAGTACTTC. Translating gives CASRPREGVAKNIQYF.

The genes are TRBV7-2 and TRBJ1-5; 8 positions match TRBD1. The CDR3 spans 14 residues. Germline V gene lookup returns CDR1 SGHTA and CDR2 FQGNSA. Trimming removed 3 bases from V and 7 bases from J; junction bases left unmatched: 5. DNA of the CDR3: TGTGCCAGCAGCTTTACAGGGGGGGGGCAGCCCCAGCATTTT. Translated: CASSFTGGGQPQHF.

The sample holds a few counts of this clone. V is TRBV19 and J is TRBJ1-1, with D uncertain. The CDR3 loop spans 15 amino acids. Germline V gene sequence: CDR1 LNHDA, CDR2 SQIVND (reference sequence). Trimming left V 3 bases short and J 4 bases short, with 15 bases between. Here the CDR3 reads CASSISRSRGTEAFF. The DNA for the CDR3 is TGTGCCAGTAGTATTAGCAGATCAAGAGGCACTGAAGCTTTCTTT.

This clone was picked up one time. The chain is built from TRBV19 and TRBJ2-7, with unresolved D. Germline assignment: CDR1 LNHDA and CDR2 SQIVND (reference sequence). Trimming removed 2 bases from V and 7 bases from J, with 12 bases in between. CDR3 length equals 13 residues. The CDR3 protein is CASSITSSSEQYF. The CDR3, as DNA: TGTGCCAGTAGTATAACCAGTAGCAGTGAGCAGTACTTC.

This clone was counted a few times. The chain joins TRBV19 to TRBJ2-1; D is possibly TRBD2 (5 bases). CDR1 LNHDA and CDR2 SQIVND come from the germline V gene (reference sequence). With 0 bases removed from V and 8 bases from J, the gap between germline ends came to 8 bases. CDR3 size: 13 residues. DNA of the CDR3: TGTGCCAGTAGTATAGATGGAGGCTATGAGCAGTTCTTC. Protein product: CASSIDGGYEQFF.

The rearrangement links TRBV7-8 to TRBJ1-5; 7 bases fit TRBD1. Trimming cost V 2 bases and J 5 bases; bases outside gene matches: 12. The CDR3 extends over 17 amino acids. Germline V gene sequence: CDR1 SGHVS, CDR2 FQNEAQ. As DNA, the CDR3 is TGTGCCAGCAGCTTAAGGAACAGGGGACTTCATCATCAGCCCCAGCATTTT. Translation: CASSLRNRGLHHQPQHF.

Only a few counts were recorded for this clone. The chain links TRBV30 to TRBJ2-5; perhaps TRBD1 as D (5 bases). V was cut by 3 bases and J by 3 bases, with 5 bases left in between. The CDR3 runs 11 residues. Germline lookup yields CDR1 GTSNPN and CDR2 SVGIG (reference sequence). The CDR3 region is CAWSREETQYF. The CDR3 DNA sequence: TGTGCCTGGAGCAGGGAAGAGACCCAGTACTTC. Full variable domain (remainder filled in from reference TRBV30 and TRBJ2-5): SQTIHQWPATLVQPVGSPLSLECTVEGTSNPNLYWYRQAAGRGLQLLFYSVGIGQISSEVPQNLSASRPQDRQFILSSKKLLLSDSGFYLCAWSREETQYFGPGTRLLVL.